This T cell receptor (beta chain) is from a study of T cell clonotyping in hematopoietic cell transplantation. Study results and caveats: Pathologically expanded recipient clonotypes increased progressively from day 30 to day 180 as diversity fell.

Points on this clone: Its target is unknown.

The assay was immunoSEQ multiplex PCR, and TCRdb's table has in-frame clones only and misses some. The repertoire holds about 17,000 clones, with roughly 84% as singletons. This clonotype was sampled from a male patient between 60 and 69 years old who had an allogeneic stem cell transplant from a related donor, so the T cells may come from the graft donor. Some clones in this sample may be carry-over from other donors' samples. The material was PBMCs, obtained 100 days after allogeneic stem cell transplant.

Here the CDR3 DNA reads TGTGCCAGCAGCCCTAGCCGGCGTGACTACGAGCAGTACTTC. It yields the protein CASSPSRRDYEQYF. The gene calls are TRBV9 and TRBJ2-7, with D perhaps matching TRBD2 (5 bases). CDR1 is SGDLS, CDR2 YYNGEE, per germline. There are 14 residues in the CDR3. V was clipped by 4 bases and J by 3 bases, with 14 bases between them. Combining the CDR3 with reference TRBV9 and TRBJ2-7 gives the whole variable domain DSGVTQTPKHLITATGQRVTLRCSPRSGDLSVYWYQQSLDQGLQFLIQYYNGEERAKGNILERFSAQQFPDLHSELNLSSLELGDSALYFCASSPSRRDYEQYFGPGTRLTVT.